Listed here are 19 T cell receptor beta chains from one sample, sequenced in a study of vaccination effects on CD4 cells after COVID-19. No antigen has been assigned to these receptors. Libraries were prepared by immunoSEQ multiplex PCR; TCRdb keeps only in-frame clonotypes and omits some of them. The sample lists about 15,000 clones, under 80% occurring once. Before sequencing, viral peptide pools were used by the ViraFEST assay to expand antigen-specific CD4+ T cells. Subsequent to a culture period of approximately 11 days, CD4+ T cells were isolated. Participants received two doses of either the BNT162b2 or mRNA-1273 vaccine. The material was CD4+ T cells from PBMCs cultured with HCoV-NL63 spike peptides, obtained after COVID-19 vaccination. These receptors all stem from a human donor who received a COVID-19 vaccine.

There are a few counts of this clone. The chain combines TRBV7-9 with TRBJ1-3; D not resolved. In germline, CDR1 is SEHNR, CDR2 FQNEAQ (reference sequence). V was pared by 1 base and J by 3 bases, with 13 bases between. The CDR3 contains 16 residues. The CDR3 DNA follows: TGTGCCAGCAGCTTAGAGGGTTCACGAAATGGAAACACCATATATTTT. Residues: CASSLEGSRNGNTIYF.

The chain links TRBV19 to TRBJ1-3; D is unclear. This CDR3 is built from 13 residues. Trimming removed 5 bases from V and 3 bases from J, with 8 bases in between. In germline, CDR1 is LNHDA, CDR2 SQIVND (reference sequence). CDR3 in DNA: TGTGCCAGTAGTTCCTTCGGTGGAAACACCATATATTTT. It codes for CASSSFGGNTIYF. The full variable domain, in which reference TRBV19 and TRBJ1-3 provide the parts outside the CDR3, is DGGITQSPKYLFRKEGQNVTLSCEQNLNHDAMYWYRQDPGQGLRLIYYSQIVNDFQKGDIAEGYSVSREKKESFPLTVTSAQKNPTAFYLCASSSFGGNTIYFGEGSWLTVV.

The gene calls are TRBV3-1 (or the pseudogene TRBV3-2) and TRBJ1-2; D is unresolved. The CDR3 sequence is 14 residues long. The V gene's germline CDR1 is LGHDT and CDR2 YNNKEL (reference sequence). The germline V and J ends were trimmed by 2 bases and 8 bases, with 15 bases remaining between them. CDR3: CASSQLDVAGGYTF. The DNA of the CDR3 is TGTGCCAGCAGCCAATTGGACGTCGCGGGGGGCTACACCTTC.

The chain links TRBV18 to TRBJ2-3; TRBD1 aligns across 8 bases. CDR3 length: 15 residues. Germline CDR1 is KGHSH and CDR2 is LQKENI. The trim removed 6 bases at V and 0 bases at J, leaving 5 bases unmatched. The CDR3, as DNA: TGTGCCAGCTCGCCCAGGGGGCTTAGCACAGATACGCAGTATTTT. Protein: CASSPRGLSTDTQYF.

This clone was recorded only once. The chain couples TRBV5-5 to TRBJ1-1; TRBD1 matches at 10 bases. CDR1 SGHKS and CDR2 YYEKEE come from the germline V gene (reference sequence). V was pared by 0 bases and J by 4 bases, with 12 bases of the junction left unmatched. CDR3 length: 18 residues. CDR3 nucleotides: TGTGCCAGCAGCTTGGAGCGTTGGGTACGGGACAGGGGCACTGAAGCTTTCTTT. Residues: CASSLERWVRDRGTEAFF.

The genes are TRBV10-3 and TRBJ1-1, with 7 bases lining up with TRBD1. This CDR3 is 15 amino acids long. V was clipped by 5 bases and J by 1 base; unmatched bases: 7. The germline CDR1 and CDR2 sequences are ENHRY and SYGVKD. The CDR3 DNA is TGTGCCATCAGTCCCCCGGGACAGCAGAACACTGAAGCTTTCTTT. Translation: CAISPPGQQNTEAFF.

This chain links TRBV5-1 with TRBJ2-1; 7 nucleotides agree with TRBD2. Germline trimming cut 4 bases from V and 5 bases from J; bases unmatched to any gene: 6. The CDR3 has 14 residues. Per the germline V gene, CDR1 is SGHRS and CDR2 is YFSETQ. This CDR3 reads CASSPGGFNNEQFF. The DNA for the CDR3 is TGCGCCAGCAGCCCGGGGGGTTTTAACAATGAGCAGTTCTTC.

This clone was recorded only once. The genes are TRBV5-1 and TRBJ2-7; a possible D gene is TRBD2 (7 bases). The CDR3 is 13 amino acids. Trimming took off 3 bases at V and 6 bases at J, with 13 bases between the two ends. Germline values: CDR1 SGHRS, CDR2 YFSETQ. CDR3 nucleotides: TGCGCCAGCAGCTGGGGGGGGCAGAGCGAGCAGTACTTC. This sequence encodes CASSWGGQSEQYF.

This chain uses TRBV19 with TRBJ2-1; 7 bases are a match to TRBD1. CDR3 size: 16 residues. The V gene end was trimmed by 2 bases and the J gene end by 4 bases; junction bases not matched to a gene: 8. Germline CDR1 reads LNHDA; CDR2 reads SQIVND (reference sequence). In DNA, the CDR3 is TGTGCCAGTAGTATACTGACGGGACAGAGATACAATGAGCAGTTCTTC. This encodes CASSILTGQRYNEQFF.

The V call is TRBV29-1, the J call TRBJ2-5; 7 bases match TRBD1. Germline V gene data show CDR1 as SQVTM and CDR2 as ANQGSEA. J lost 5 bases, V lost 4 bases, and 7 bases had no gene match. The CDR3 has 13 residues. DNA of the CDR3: TGCAGCGTTGCGACAGGGTTGCGCGAGACCCAGTACTTC. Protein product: CSVATGLRETQYF.

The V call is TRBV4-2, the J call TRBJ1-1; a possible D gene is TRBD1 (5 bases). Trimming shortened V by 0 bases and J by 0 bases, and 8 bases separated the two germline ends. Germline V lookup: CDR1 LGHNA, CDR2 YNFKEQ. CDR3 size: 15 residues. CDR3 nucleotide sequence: TGTGCCAGCAGCCAAGAAGGGACCTTGAACACTGAAGCTTTCTTT. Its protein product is CASSQEGTLNTEAFF.

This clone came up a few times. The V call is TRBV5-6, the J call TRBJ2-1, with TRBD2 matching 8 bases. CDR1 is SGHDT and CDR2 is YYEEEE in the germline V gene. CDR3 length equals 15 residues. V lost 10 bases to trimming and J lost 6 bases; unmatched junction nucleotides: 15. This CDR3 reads CALRSGRGGCNEQFF. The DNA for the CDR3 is TGTGCCCTCCGGTCCGGGAGGGGAGGGTGCAATGAGCAGTTCTTC.

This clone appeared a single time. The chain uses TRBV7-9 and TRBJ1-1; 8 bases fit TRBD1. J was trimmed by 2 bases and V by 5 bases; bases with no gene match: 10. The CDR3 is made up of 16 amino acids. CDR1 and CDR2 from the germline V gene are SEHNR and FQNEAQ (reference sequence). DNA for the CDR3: TGTGCCAGCAGCCACGGACAGGGCCGTTTTAACACTGAAGCTTTCTTT. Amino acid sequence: CASSHGQGRFNTEAFF.

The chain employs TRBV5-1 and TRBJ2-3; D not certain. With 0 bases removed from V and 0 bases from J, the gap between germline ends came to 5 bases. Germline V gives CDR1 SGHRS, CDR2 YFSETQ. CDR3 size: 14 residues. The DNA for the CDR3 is TGCGCCAGCAGCTTGGTTACTAGCACAGATACGCAGTATTTT. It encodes CASSLVTSTDTQYF. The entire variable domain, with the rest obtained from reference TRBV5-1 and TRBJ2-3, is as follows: KAGVTQTPRYLIKTRGQQVTLSCSPISGHRSVSWYQQTPGQGLQFLFEYFSETQRNKGNFPGRFSGRQFSNSRSEMNVSTLELGDSALYLCASSLVTSTDTQYFGPGTRLTVL.

The CDR3 region is CASSLSLGQGAGGYTF. The DNA of the CDR3 is TGTGCCAGCAGTTTATCCCTGGGACAGGGGGCCGGTGGCTACACCTTC. V usage is TRBV27 and J usage is TRBJ1-2; 12 nucleotides align to TRBD1. The germline gives CDR1 MNHEY, CDR2 SMNVEV (reference sequence). The CDR3 extends over 16 amino acids. Trimming took 0 bases from V and 7 from J; bases not matched to a gene: 6.

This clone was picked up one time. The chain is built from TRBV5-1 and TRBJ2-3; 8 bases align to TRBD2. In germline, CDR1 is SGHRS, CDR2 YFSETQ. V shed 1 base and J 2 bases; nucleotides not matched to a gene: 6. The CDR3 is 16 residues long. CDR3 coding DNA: TGCGCCAGCAGCTTGAAAGCGGGGGAGGTCACAGATACGCAGTATTTT. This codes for CASSLKAGEVTDTQYF. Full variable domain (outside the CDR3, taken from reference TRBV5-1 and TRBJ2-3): KAGVTQTPRYLIKTRGQQVTLSCSPISGHRSVSWYQQTPGQGLQFLFEYFSETQRNKGNFPGRFSGRQFSNSRSEMNVSTLELGDSALYLCASSLKAGEVTDTQYFGPGTRLTVL.

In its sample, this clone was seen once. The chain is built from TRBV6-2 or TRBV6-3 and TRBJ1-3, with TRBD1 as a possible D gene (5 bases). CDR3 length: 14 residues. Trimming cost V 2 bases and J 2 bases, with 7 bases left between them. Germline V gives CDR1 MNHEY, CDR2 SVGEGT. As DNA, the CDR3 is TGTGCCAGCAGTTACCCAGGGACTGGAAACACCATATATTTT. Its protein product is CASSYPGTGNTIYF.

The CDR3 protein is CASSYPGLEGYTF. As DNA, the CDR3 is TGTGCCAGCAGCTATCCGGGTCTGGAGGGCTACACCTTC. The chain links TRBV7-2 to TRBJ1-2; the D is unclear. This CDR3 comprises 13 residues. V was cut by 4 bases and J by 8 bases, with 14 bases left in between. The germline CDR1 and CDR2 sequences are SGHTA and FQGNSA. The whole variable domain, filled in from reference TRBV7-2 and TRBJ1-2, reads GAGVSQSPSNKVTEKGKDVELRCDPISGHTALYWYRQSLGQGLEFLIYFQGNSAPDKSGLPSDRFSAERTGGSVSTLTIQRTQQEDSAVYLCASSYPGLEGYTFGSGTRLTVV.

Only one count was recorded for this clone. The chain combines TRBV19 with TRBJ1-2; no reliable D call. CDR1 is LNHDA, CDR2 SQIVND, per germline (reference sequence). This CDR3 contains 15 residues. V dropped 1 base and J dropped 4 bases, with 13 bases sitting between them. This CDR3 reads CASSIGRMVPYGYTF. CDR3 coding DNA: TGTGCCAGTAGTATAGGGCGTATGGTTCCCTATGGCTACACCTTC.